Each of the 13 T cell receptor beta chains below was sequenced from the same sample in a study of beta chain features in type 1 diabetes. Broader study findings: In all four CD4+ subsets, TCRB CDR3 length was significantly, moderately reduced in type 1 diabetes.

These TCRs are of unknown antigen specificity. Expressed TCRB transcripts were sequenced, since all the RNA that had been isolated was reverse transcribed. Sequencing used immunoSEQ multiplex PCR; TCRdb keeps in-frame clones, though not all of them. The table has approximately 600,000 clones, around 11% seen once; the top ten hold roughly 0.11%. The specimen sequenced was naive CD4+ T cells from blood. The receptors stem from a man aged 25 to 45 with type 1 diabetes.

This clone was picked up a small number of times. The sample holds other DNA sequences that translate to the same CDR3. This chain joins TRBV5-1 and TRBJ1-1, with 8 bases identical to TRBD1. The J segment lost 2 bases and the V segment lost 0 bases, leaving 9 bases of the junction unmatched. Germline CDR1 and CDR2: SGHRS and YFSETQ. The CDR3 consists of 17 residues. This chain's CDR3 is CASSLGIGTGVNTEAFF. In DNA, the CDR3 is TGCGCCAGCAGCTTGGGAATCGGGACAGGCGTCAACACTGAAGCTTTCTTT.

This clone has a handful of counts. The chain uses TRBV12-5 and TRBJ1-1; TRBD1 aligns across 8 bases. The CDR3 is made up of 14 amino acids. Germline CDR1 and CDR2: LGHNT and FRNRAP. V trimming: 10 bases; J trimming: 7 bases; junction bases outside the gene matches: 14. CDR3 protein: CATTPTGDSVEAFF. For the CDR3, the DNA is TGTGCTACGACCCCGACAGGGGACAGCGTTGAAGCTTTCTTT.

This clone was observed a few times. The gene calls are TRBV27 and TRBJ2-5; D possibly corresponds to TRBD2 (6 bases). This CDR3 has 13 residues. The germline gives CDR1 MNHEY, CDR2 SMNVEV (reference sequence). V was shortened by 6 bases and J by 5 bases, with 13 bases between the two germline ends. This CDR3 reads CASRRLGSETQYF. CDR3 DNA: TGTGCCAGCAGAAGACTAGGCAGTGAGACCCAGTACTTC.

This clone was counted a few times. V usage is TRBV7-2 and J usage is TRBJ2-3; 11 positions match TRBD1. Germline-derived CDR1 and CDR2 are SGHTA and FQGNSA. V was clipped by 1 base and J by 3 bases; unmatched bases: 3. The CDR3 runs to 16 residues. CDR3 residues: CASSLGTGGRTDTQYF. In DNA, the CDR3 is TGTGCCAGCAGCTTAGGGACAGGGGGCAGGACAGATACGCAGTATTTT. Together with reference TRBV7-2 and TRBJ2-3, the CDR3 gives the full variable domain: GAGVSQSPSNKVTEKGKDVELRCDPISGHTALYWYRQSLGQGLEFLIYFQGNSAPDKSGLPSDRFSAERTGGSVSTLTIQRTQQEDSAVYLCASSLGTGGRTDTQYFGPGTRLTVL.

A few counts support this clone. The DNA of the CDR3 is TGTGCCAGCAGTTTACAGGGGATGGTCAATCAGCCCCAGCATTTT. This encodes CASSLQGMVNQPQHF. This chain connects TRBV27 to TRBJ1-5; D might be TRBD1 (6 bases). The CDR3 spans 15 residues. Germline-derived CDR1 and CDR2 are MNHEY and SMNVEV (reference sequence). V lost 2 bases and J 3 bases, leaving 11 bases between the germline ends.

In this sample, this clone turned up a few times. The chain uses TRBV9 and TRBJ1-1; D is uncertain. V shed 7 bases and J shed 0 bases, with 10 bases lying between them. Germline V gene data show CDR1 as SGDLS and CDR2 as YYNGEE. The CDR3 is 13 amino acids. The CDR3 here is CASSRILNTEAFF. The CDR3 nucleotides are TGTGCCAGCTCCCGAATATTGAACACTGAAGCTTTCTTT.

This clone was seen a few times. The rearrangement uses TRBV7-2 and TRBJ2-2; the D is unclear. Germline lookup yields CDR1 SGHTA and CDR2 FQGNSA. The CDR3 is 15 amino acids. V gave up 5 bases and J gave up 4 bases, with 14 bases separating them. CDR3 region: CASSPHEAGTGELFF. The CDR3 nucleotides are TGTGCCAGCAGCCCCCACGAGGCCGGCACCGGGGAGCTGTTTTTT.

This clone was seen a few times. V and J are TRBV7-2 and TRBJ2-6; D call uncertain. The CDR3 is made up of 18 amino acids. The V gene lost 2 bases and the J gene lost 3 bases, with 17 bases spanning the gap. Germline V gives CDR1 SGHTA, CDR2 FQGNSA. In DNA, the CDR3 is TGTGCCAGCAGCTTAACCCCCGTCCTTGGGTATGGGGCCAACGTCCTGACTTTC. As protein: CASSLTPVLGYGANVLTF.

This clone was seen a few times. The gene calls are TRBV28 and TRBJ2-7; D remains ambiguous. V was pared by 6 bases and J by 7 bases, with 10 bases between. Germline lookup yields CDR1 MDHEN and CDR2 SYDVKM. The CDR3 spans 11 residues. The CDR3 region has the DNA TGTGCCAGCAGACAGCTCCTGGAGCAGTACTTC. Translation: CASRQLLEQYF.

The chain couples TRBV25-1 to TRBJ2-7; D is possibly TRBD2 (5 bases). Germline V lookup: CDR1 MGHDK, CDR2 SYGVNS. The germline V and J ends were trimmed by 8 bases and 5 bases, with 16 bases remaining between them. This CDR3 is built from 13 residues. In DNA form, the CDR3 reads TGTGCCAGCTCGGGATGGGGATCGGACGAGCAGTACTTC. It codes for CASSGWGSDEQYF.

CDR3 DNA: TGCGCCAGCAGCTTGGAAGGGAATGGAGAGACCCAGTACTTC. It translates to CASSLEGNGETQYF. The chain links TRBV5-1 to TRBJ2-5; D unresolved. The germline V and J ends were trimmed by 0 bases and 4 bases, with 10 bases remaining between them. CDR1 and CDR2 from the germline V gene are SGHRS and YFSETQ. The CDR3 length is 14 residues.

V is TRBV7-2 and J is TRBJ2-7, with D possibly TRBD1 on 5 matching bases. The V end was cut by 2 bases, the J end by 0 bases, with 8 bases between. This CDR3 region has 14 residues. CDR1 and CDR2 from the germline V gene are SGHTA and FQGNSA. The CDR3 protein is CASSLQGNSYEQYF. The CDR3 DNA is TGTGCCAGCAGCTTACAGGGAAACTCCTACGAGCAGTACTTC. Looking up the rest from reference TRBV7-2 and TRBJ2-7 gives the full variable domain: GAGVSQSPSNKVTEKGKDVELRCDPISGHTALYWYRQSLGQGLEFLIYFQGNSAPDKSGLPSDRFSAERTGGSVSTLTIQRTQQEDSAVYLCASSLQGNSYEQYFGPGTRLTVT.

This clone was seen more than once but under ten times. The gene calls are TRBV4-3 and TRBJ2-3; 9 nucleotides align to TRBD1. The germline V gene encodes CDR1 LGHNA and CDR2 YSLEER. This CDR3 comprises 18 residues. The V and J ends lost 4 bases and 2 bases, in that order; junction bases with no gene match: 13. CDR3 nucleotide sequence: TGCGCCAGCAGCCCCCGGATGGCTCGGACAGGGGTCACAGATACGCAGTATTTT. It yields the protein CASSPRMARTGVTDTQYF.